This entry lists 9 T cell receptor beta chains sequenced from one sample in a study of low-dose radiotherapy and immunotherapy resistance in tumors. Time point here: before trial treatment. First-strand cDNA used TRAV- and TRBV-specific primers, covering alpha and beta chains. With a constant-region primer and a V-primer adapter, TCRs were subjected to roughly 18 PCR cycles of amplification. From the reads, TCRdb called clonotypes with MiXCR, one entry per CDR3 protein. This sample has around 79,000 distinct CDR3 sequences, with around 18% found just once. The material sequenced was PBMCs, taken before treatment. These TCRs come from a male donor with prostate cancer.

This clonotype was seen a few times. The chain recombines TRBV24-1 with TRBJ2-1; TRBD2 aligns across 10 bases. CDR1 is KGHDR and CDR2 is SFDVKD in the germline V gene. J was trimmed by 7 bases and V by 4 bases; bases with no gene match: 9. This CDR3 spans 16 amino acids. CDR3 nucleotide sequence: TGTGCCACCAGTGACCGTAGCGGGGGGAACGTAAATGAGCAGTTCTTC. It specifies CATSDRSGGNVNEQFF.

This clonotype was recorded many times. This chain joins TRBV7-6 and TRBJ2-5; no clear D gene. Germline CDR1 SGHVS, CDR2 FNYEAQ. The CDR3 is 15 amino acids. Between the trimmed V and J ends, which lost 1 base and 5 bases, there was a span of 14 bases. The CDR3 reads CASSLEGISVETQYF. CDR3 nucleotide sequence: TGTGCCAGCAGCTTAGAGGGAATATCGGTGGAGACCCAGTACTTC. Looking up the rest from reference TRBV7-6 and TRBJ2-5 gives the full variable domain: GAGVSQSPRYKVTKRGQDVALRCDPISGHVSLYWYRQALGQGPEFLTYFNYEAQQDKSGLPNDRFSAERPEGSISTLTIQRTEQRDSAMYRCASSLEGISVETQYFGPGTRLLVL.

A word on this clonotype: A single base is all that separates this from a far larger clone, so a read error is likely. The V call is TRBV6-8, the J call TRBJ2-1, with TRBD2 matching 7 bases. This CDR3 has 15 amino acids. Looked up from germline, CDR1 is MNHGY and CDR2 is SAAAGT. The CDR3 protein is CASSVHGLGKNEQIF. The CDR3 coding sequence is TGTGCCAGCAGTGTGCACGGACTAGGGAAGAATGAGCAGATCTTC.

This clonotype was seen at least ten times. The J gene is TRBJ2-7, the V gene TRBV2; TRBD2 matches 9 bases. Unmatched junction bases numbered 3, after V lost 4 bases and J lost 5 bases. Germline lookup yields CDR1 SNHLY and CDR2 FYNNEI. CDR3 length: 13 amino acids. The CDR3 DNA reads as TGTGCCAGCAGTGTCTTAGCGGGAGACGAGCAGTACTTC. It is translated as CASSVLAGDEQYF. Full variable domain (rest looked up from reference TRBV2 and TRBJ2-7): EPEVTQTPSHQVTQMGQEVILRCVPISNHLYFYWYRQILGQKVEFLVSFYNNEISEKSEIFDDQFSVERPDGSNFTLKIRSTKLEDSAMYFCASSVLAGDEQYFGPGTRLTVT.

This clonotype has ten or more counts. This chain connects TRBV28 to TRBJ1-1; TRBD1 agrees at 9 bases. The length of the CDR3 is 19 residues. The V gene's germline CDR1 is MDHEN and CDR2 SYDVKM. Trimming took 3 bases from V and 4 from J; bases not matched to a gene: 18. The CDR3 spells CASSLGTGIRSKSCTEAFF. The CDR3 DNA reads TGTGCCAGCAGTTTGGGGACAGGGATTCGGAGTAAGTCTTGCACTGAAGCTTTCTTT. The variable domain in full, with the rest retrieved from reference TRBV28 and TRBJ1-1, is DVKVTQSSRYLVKRTGEKVFLECVQDMDHENMFWYRQDPGLGLRLIYFSYDVKMKEKGDIPEGYSVSREKKERFSLILESASTNQTSMYLCASSLGTGIRSKSCTEAFFGQGTRLTVV.

This clonotype was seen many times. The chain combines TRBV12-3 or TRBV12-4 with TRBJ2-5; TRBD1 or TRBD2 may be the D gene (6 bases each). V shed 6 bases and J shed 5 bases, with 13 bases lying between them. CDR3 size: 13 residues. The CDR3 protein is CASRSQGRETQYF. The CDR3 DNA follows: TGTGCCAGCAGGTCTCAGGGGAGGGAGACCCAGTACTTC.

This clonotype appeared many times. The chain links TRBV28 to TRBJ2-1; 7 bases fit TRBD2. Germline V gene sequence: CDR1 MDHEN, CDR2 SYDVKM. The CDR3 consists of 15 residues. The trim removed 7 bases at V and 2 bases at J, leaving 8 bases unmatched. CDR3 region: CASNTPAGAYNEQFF. CDR3 nucleotides: TGTGCCAGCAATACTCCCGCGGGGGCCTACAATGAGCAGTTCTTC.

The chain employs TRBV20-1 and TRBJ2-3; D is uncertain. Trimming took 4 bases from V and 3 from J, leaving 14 bases between them. The V gene's germline CDR1 is DFQATT and CDR2 SNEGSKA (reference sequence). The CDR3 has 14 residues. CDR3 protein: CSATLTARTDTQYF. CDR3 sequence (DNA): TGCAGTGCTACCCTTACAGCTCGGACAGATACGCAGTATTTT.

The table lists this clonotype with many counts. The V and J genes are TRBV20-1 and TRBJ2-7; D may be TRBD1 (5 bases). The V end lost 0 bases, the J end lost 4 bases, and 13 bases lay between the germline ends. CDR3 length: 14 residues. Looked up from germline, CDR1 is DFQATT and CDR2 is SNEGSKA (reference sequence). Here the CDR3 DNA reads TGCAGTGCTAGAGATCGGCGACAGAAGTACGAGCAGTACTTC. This translates into CSARDRRQKYEQYF.